Shown below are 28 T cell receptor beta chains from a single sample sequenced in a study of blood T cell repertoires in COVID-19 (dated by TCRdb to the early 2020s). Libraries were constructed by the immunoSEQ multiplex PCR assay. Imported from immuneACCESS, the table was reduced by TCRdb to in-frame sequences with V and J called. These copies leave out some clones; in studies compared against another copy, an unresolved V gene accounts for under half, and the cause of the remainder is not known. Across this sample there are approximately 330,000 clones, with 86% seen only once. 4% to 5% of the sample comes from the top ten. Sequencing input: PBMCs or T cells enriched from blood (not recorded which). The receptors were sampled from a woman aged 40 to 50 with acute COVID-19.

This chain links TRBV7-2 with TRBJ2-1, with TRBD1 matching over 9 bases. The CDR3 loop spans 15 amino acids. Germline trimming cut 10 bases from V and 0 bases from J; bases unmatched to any gene: 7. CDR1 and CDR2 (germline): SGHTA, FQGNSA. DNA of the CDR3: TGTGCCACCAAGACAGGGGGGCACTCCTACAATGAGCAGTTCTTC. Translating it yields CATKTGGHSYNEQFF.

This clone was seen a handful of times. The chain uses TRBV11-2 and TRBJ1-1; no clear D gene. The V end lost 5 bases, the J end lost 0 bases, and 7 bases lay between the germline ends. The CDR3 has 13 amino acids. The germline gives CDR1 SGHAT, CDR2 FQNNGV. The CDR3 here is CASSLGVNTEAFF. The CDR3 nucleotides read TGTGCCAGCAGCCTCGGGGTGAACACTGAAGCTTTCTTT.

CDR3: CASSFDRGLSYEQYF. CDR3 nucleotides: TGTGCCAGCAGTTTTGACAGGGGGCTATCCTACGAGCAGTACTTC. The chain is built from TRBV27 and TRBJ2-7; TRBD1 matches 10 bases. CDR3 size: 15 residues. V trimming: 3 bases; J trimming: 1 base; junction bases outside the gene matches: 3. Germline loops: CDR1 MNHEY, CDR2 SMNVEV (reference sequence).

V is TRBV4-2 and J is TRBJ1-4; 7 positions agree with TRBD1. Germline V gene lookup returns CDR1 LGHNA and CDR2 YNFKEQ. This CDR3 has 16 residues. With V trimmed by 4 bases and J by 4 bases, 9 bases remained unmatched. CDR3 sequence: CASSPGQGGGNEKLFF. DNA of the CDR3: TGTGCCAGCAGCCCGGGTCAGGGGGGCGGTAATGAAAAACTGTTTTTT.

The CDR3 nucleotides read TGTGCCACCAGCAGAGTATTAGGGGCCTCCTACGAGCAGTACTTC. Protein product: CATSRVLGASYEQYF. The V gene is TRBV15, the J gene TRBJ2-7; TRBD1 is a possible D gene (5 bases). CDR1 and CDR2 from the germline V gene are LNHNV and YYDKDF (reference sequence). V was pared by 1 base and J by 0 bases, with 10 bases between. CDR3 length: 15 residues.

The chain combines TRBV29-1 with TRBJ2-2; a weak D match, TRBD2 (5 bases). Germline CDR1 SQVTM, CDR2 ANQGSEA. The CDR3 has 13 residues. Trimming took off 5 bases at V and 8 bases at J, with 15 bases between the two ends. The CDR3 region is CSVLISTRGELFF. The CDR3 DNA follows: TGCAGCGTTCTAATATCTACTAGGGGGGAGCTGTTTTTT.

V and J are TRBV19 and TRBJ1-1, with D perhaps TRBD1 (5 bases). The germline gives CDR1 LNHDA, CDR2 SQIVND (reference sequence). CDR3 size: 13 residues. V gave up 6 bases and J gave up 5 bases, with 13 bases separating them. The CDR3 here is CASSRSGETEAFF. CDR3 coding DNA: TGTGCCAGTAGCCGTTCGGGGGAAACTGAAGCTTTCTTT.

This clone appeared once. The chain joins TRBV15 to TRBJ2-1; D is perhaps TRBD2 (5 bases). CDR3 length: 14 amino acids. Trimming took 6 bases from V and 5 from J, leaving 14 bases between them. The germline gives CDR1 LNHNV, CDR2 YYDKDF (reference sequence). The CDR3 protein is CATRHLGADNEQFF. The CDR3 DNA follows: TGTGCCACCAGACACCTGGGAGCGGACAATGAGCAGTTCTTC.

CDR3 sequence: CASSLGRVESPLHF. CDR3 coding DNA: TGTGCCAGCAGCTTGGGCAGGGTAGAATCACCCCTCCACTTT. This sequence joins TRBV5-6 and TRBJ1-6; TRBD1 is a possible D gene (5 bases). Trimming removed 0 bases from V and 10 bases from J, with 11 bases in between. CDR3 size: 14 residues. Looked up from germline, CDR1 is SGHDT and CDR2 is YYEEEE.

This rearrangement joins TRBV7-2 to TRBJ1-1, with 8 bases that match TRBD1. CDR1 and CDR2 (germline): SGHTA, FQGNSA. After removal of 3 bases from V and 5 bases from J, the junction contained 5 bases not matched to a gene. CDR3 length: 14 residues. The CDR3 is CASSFQTGVTEAFF. DNA for the CDR3: TGTGCCAGCAGCTTCCAGACAGGGGTGACTGAAGCTTTCTTT.

V usage is TRBV6-5 and J usage is TRBJ2-3; TRBD1 matches 8 bases. The CDR3 covers 14 residues. Germline-derived CDR1 and CDR2 are MNHEY and SVGAGI. Germline trimming cut 7 bases from V and 6 bases from J; bases unmatched to any gene: 9. CDR3 nucleotides: TGTGCCAGCACCCTGGACAGGGTTGGTGATACGCAGTATTTT. This sequence encodes CASTLDRVGDTQYF.

The CDR3 spells CASSPAQFPGQGDEQFF. CDR3 sequence (DNA): TGTGCCAGTAGTCCGGCTCAGTTCCCTGGACAGGGAGATGAGCAGTTCTTC. V and J are TRBV19 and TRBJ2-1; 8 bases align to TRBD1. V shed 5 bases and J 8 bases; nucleotides not matched to a gene: 17. This CDR3 comprises 17 residues. CDR1 and CDR2 from the germline V gene are LNHDA and SQIVND (reference sequence).

Concerning this clone itself: Other DNA sequences in this sample translate to the same CDR3. The chain joins TRBV3-1 (or the pseudogene TRBV3-2) to TRBJ2-7; D unclear. Germline lookup yields CDR1 LGHDT and CDR2 YNNKEL (reference sequence). V lost 3 bases to trimming and J lost 0 bases, with 3 bases between them. The CDR3 spans 12 residues. The DNA for the CDR3 is TGTGCCAGCAGCCATAGCTCCTACGAGCAGTACTTC. Protein: CASSHSSYEQYF.

This clone was counted only a few times. CDR3 nucleotides: TGTGCCAGCAGTTTAAGGACTAGCGGGAGGGCCACAGATACGCAGTATTTT. It yields the protein CASSLRTSGRATDTQYF. The chain has TRBV27 and TRBJ2-3; 15 positions agree with TRBD2. Germline V gives CDR1 MNHEY, CDR2 SMNVEV (reference sequence). This CDR3 has 17 amino acids. V gave up 2 bases and J gave up 2 bases; unmatched junction bases: 2.

Written as DNA, the CDR3 is TGTGCCATACAACAGGGTTTGGCGAAAGCTTTCTTT. Its translation: CAIQQGLAKAFF. The chain couples TRBV28 to TRBJ1-1; weak D call: TRBD1 (6 bases). The CDR3 contains 12 residues. V was shortened by 10 bases and J by 9 bases, with 18 bases between the two germline ends. From germline, CDR1 is MDHEN and CDR2 SYDVKM.

The chain joins TRBV28 to TRBJ2-6; no definite D call. This CDR3 is built from 12 residues. V lost 7 bases and J 4 bases, leaving 5 bases between the germline ends. Per the germline V gene, CDR1 is MDHEN and CDR2 is SYDVKM. CDR3 region: CASTGGANVLTF. CDR3 bases: TGTGCCAGCACAGGAGGGGCCAACGTCCTGACTTTC. Full variable domain (remainder filled in from reference TRBV28 and TRBJ2-6): DVKVTQSSRYLVKRTGEKVFLECVQDMDHENMFWYRQDPGLGLRLIYFSYDVKMKEKGDIPEGYSVSREKKERFSLILESASTNQTSMYLCASTGGANVLTFGAGSRLTVL.

CDR3 in DNA: TGTGCCAGCAGCTTCTTGGCGGGACAGGGAAGCACCGGGGAGCTGTTTTTT. Its translation: CASSFLAGQGSTGELFF. The rearrangement uses TRBV5-4 and TRBJ2-2; 9 bases match TRBD1. CDR1 and CDR2 (germline): SGHNT, YYREEE (reference sequence). This CDR3 comprises 17 residues. V shed 2 bases and J 4 bases; nucleotides not matched to a gene: 9. The full variable domain, its missing parts supplied by reference TRBV5-4 and TRBJ2-2, is ETGVTQSPTHLIKTRGQQVTLRCSSQSGHNTVSWYQQALGQGPQFIFQYYREEENGRGNFPPRFSGLQFPNYSSELNVNALELDDSALYLCASSFLAGQGSTGELFFGEGSRLTVL.

V is TRBV29-1 and J is TRBJ1-3; D is unresolved. Germline CDR1 is SQVTM and CDR2 is ANQGSEA. The CDR3 loop spans 13 amino acids. Trimming took 7 bases from V and 0 from J, leaving 10 bases between them. CDR3 nucleotides: TGCAGCGGCGGCGCCAACTCTGGAAACACCATATATTTT. Its protein product is CSGGANSGNTIYF.

CDR3 coding DNA: TGCGCCAGCGCCAGGGGGACCGAAAATGAAAAACTGTTTTTT. This gives the protein CASARGTENEKLFF. This sequence joins TRBV4-3 and TRBJ1-4; the match to TRBD1 covers 7 bases. The junction had 8 bases not matched to a gene; V was cut back by 8 bases and J by 5 bases. Germline V CDR1 and CDR2: LGHNA, YSLEER. CDR3 length: 14 amino acids.

This chain connects TRBV3-1 (or the pseudogene TRBV3-2) to TRBJ1-2; maybe TRBD1 (5 bases). CDR3 length equals 12 residues. Germline V gene data show CDR1 as LGHDT and CDR2 as YNNKEL (reference sequence). V lost 7 bases and J 2 bases, leaving 8 bases between the germline ends. The CDR3 DNA reads TGTGCCAGCACCAAGGGGAACTATGGCTACACCTTC. Its translation is CASTKGNYGYTF.

The rearrangement joins TRBV2 to TRBJ2-5; weak D call: TRBD2 (6 bases). Germline V gene sequence: CDR1 SNHLY, CDR2 FYNNEI. The V and J ends lost 2 bases and 3 bases respectively, with 13 bases between them. The CDR3 runs to 15 residues. The DNA of the CDR3 is TGTGCCAGCAGTGAACAGTTGGGACTTAAAGAGACCCAGTACTTC. This encodes CASSEQLGLKETQYF.

The chain uses TRBV5-3 and TRBJ1-5; D gene uncertain. TRBV5-3 is assigned to the ORF class and has an uncertain function. The V gene lost 2 bases and the J gene lost 2 bases, with 5 bases spanning the gap. This CDR3 region has 13 residues. For the CDR3, the DNA is TGTGCCAGAAGCTTAGAGGGCAATCAGCCCCAGCATTTT. This translates into CARSLEGNQPQHF.

The chain combines TRBV3-1 (or the pseudogene TRBV3-2) with TRBJ1-1, with D unclear. From germline, CDR1 is LGHDT and CDR2 YNNKEL (reference sequence). This CDR3 is built from 13 residues. V gave up 4 bases and J gave up 5 bases, with 11 bases separating them. The CDR3 spells CASSPSSWTEAFF. CDR3 coding DNA: TGTGCCAGCAGCCCTAGCTCGTGGACTGAAGCTTTCTTT.

The chain uses TRBV12-3 or TRBV12-4 and TRBJ2-7; no firm D call. The ends were cut back, 3 bases at V and 5 bases at J, with 8 bases in the middle. This CDR3 contains 12 residues. The CDR3 DNA reads TGTGCCAGCAGTTTGATCGGAGACGAGCAGTACTTC. It is translated as CASSLIGDEQYF.

This rearrangement joins TRBV15 to TRBJ1-4; 7 bases are a match to TRBD1. CDR3 length: 13 residues. V lost 7 bases to trimming and J lost 7 bases; unmatched junction nucleotides: 6. CDR1 LNHNV and CDR2 YYDKDF come from the germline V gene (reference sequence). DNA for the CDR3: TGTGCCACCAACAGGGGAGGCGTTGAAAAACTGTTTTTT. Its protein product is CATNRGGVEKLFF.

The chain uses TRBV5-1 and TRBJ2-5, with D perhaps matching TRBD1 (5 bases). Germline-derived CDR1 and CDR2 are SGHRS and YFSETQ. V dropped 0 bases and J dropped 5 bases, with 20 bases sitting between them. The CDR3 loop spans 17 amino acids. CDR3 amino acids: CASSLGLTDTLRETQYF. The CDR3 DNA follows: TGCGCCAGCAGCTTGGGGTTAACGGACACTTTAAGGGAGACCCAGTACTTC.

This clone showed up just a few times. The V gene is TRBV2, the J gene TRBJ2-3; TRBD2 matches at 9 bases. There are 17 residues in the CDR3. Germline V lookup: CDR1 SNHLY, CDR2 FYNNEI. J gave up 2 bases and V 5 bases, and 11 bases lay outside the gene matches. CDR3 residues: CASSFSSGKLTTDTQYF. CDR3 coding DNA: TGTGCCAGCAGTTTCTCTAGCGGGAAGCTAACCACAGATACGCAGTATTTT.

The J gene is TRBJ2-1, the V gene TRBV5-4; D not resolved. Germline V gives CDR1 SGHNT, CDR2 YYREEE (reference sequence). The CDR3 runs to 14 residues. Trimming took 1 base from V and 3 from J, leaving 8 bases between them. This CDR3 is CASSLPSNYNEQFF. CDR3 nucleotide sequence: TGTGCCAGCAGCTTGCCCAGTAACTACAATGAGCAGTTCTTC. Full variable domain (remainder filled in from reference TRBV5-4 and TRBJ2-1): ETGVTQSPTHLIKTRGQQVTLRCSSQSGHNTVSWYQQALGQGPQFIFQYYREEENGRGNFPPRFSGLQFPNYSSELNVNALELDDSALYLCASSLPSNYNEQFFGPGTRLTVL.